This TCR beta chain was identified in a study of shared clonotypes between healthy human individuals. This table comes from immunoSEQ multiplex PCR, and its TCRdb copy is limited to in-frame clones, with some not included. The table includes some 650,000 clones, approximately 97% detected once. The CDR3 spans 14 residues. Germline assignment: CDR1 SGHDN and CDR2 FVKESK. Trimming took 1 base from V and 9 from J, leaving 10 bases between them. Comments on this clone: Its antigen is undetermined.

Study-level findings and limits: Only blood samples were collected, and tissue repertoires likely differ.

Recent acute infections and vaccinations were absent in the healthy HIV-negative adult donors. The clonotype was recovered from a woman aged 25 to 39 in good health. Sequenced: naive CD4+ T cells sorted from blood. The subset: CD45RA+ positively selected. This sequence joins TRBV14 and TRBJ1-6; no clear D. CDR3 bases: TGTGCCAGCAGCCAAGTGGACGTCCTTTCACCCCTCCACTTT. Its protein is CASSQVDVLSPLHF.